This TCR beta chain derives from a study of blood T cell repertoires in COVID-19. Study-wide background: Researchers got acute and convalescent COVID-19 samples from the United States, Italy and Spain. T cells, B-cell-depleted T cells, or PBMCs supplied cDNA or gDNA.

The CDR3 is made up of 14 amino acids. V was clipped by 3 bases and J by 4 bases, with 12 bases between them. CDR1 is MNHEY and CDR2 is SVGAGI in the germline V gene. In the original processing: The assay estimated nucleated cells by amplifying reference gene primers. Assay used: immunoSEQ multiplex PCR; TCRdb lists only in-frame clones, some missing. That table gives V, J and clone size, and the DNA gave D and trimming. The table includes a few hundred thousand clones, roughly 87% detected once. V is TRBV6-5 and J is TRBJ2-5; D might be TRBD2 (6 bases). The sample consisted of peripheral blood. The receptor comes from a man aged 50-59 years with active or convalescent COVID-19. In DNA form, the CDR3 reads TGTGCCAGCAGTTATGGCCCGGGACTAGAGACCCAGTACTTC. Its protein is CASSYGPGLETQYF.